Listed below are T cell receptor beta chains from one sample, sequenced in a study of a mutant IDH1 vaccine in newly diagnosed glioma. Here immunoSEQ multiplex PCR was the method, and the copy in TCRdb shows in-frame clones only, minus some. The repertoire holds about 67,000 clones, with around four fifths as singletons. The sample consisted of peripheral blood mononuclear cells (PBMCs), taken from a glioma patient treated with radiotherapy, temozolomide or both. These receptors were obtained from a woman in her late teens or twenties with glioma. Some clones in this sample may be carry-over from other donors' samples. CDR3s leave out the opening cysteine and the closing phenylalanine or tryptophan. Where a row states a size, it is once, few, many or the class of an expanded clone; other rows omit it.

V,J,size,CDR3
TRBV7-8,TRBJ1-1,once,ASKPLSSEGNTEAF
TRBV5-6,TRBJ2-2,once,ASSLVDGELF
TRBV4-3,TRBJ1-1,.,ASSQDRGGSEAF
TRBV5-1,TRBJ1-5,.,ASSPTPYSNQPQH
TRBV7-9,TRBJ1-2,few,ASSLGLETSTYGYT
TRBV29-1,TRBJ1-1,.,SVLKPGQGLSEAF
TRBV18,TRBJ1-5,.,ASSPTGGNQPQH
TRBV7-2,TRBJ2-2,once,ASSLGPSELF
TRBV30,TRBJ1-1,.,AWRRMGQRPENTEAF
TRBV27,TRBJ1-2,.,ASSQGNTNYGYT
TRBV4-3,TRBJ1-5,.,ASSPITTGHNQPQH
TRBV6-1,TRBJ2-1,.,ASNVLEQF
TRBV7-2,TRBJ1-1,.,ASSLDGAGNTEAF
TRBV5-1,TRBJ2-2,.,ASSLDLVGAGELF
TRBV13,TRBJ2-1,once,ASSPKPGYGRDEQF
TRBV7-9,TRBJ1-4,.,ASSLERATNEKLF
TRBV5-1,TRBJ2-7,.,ASSLTSGGLTYEQY
TRBV20-1,TRBJ1-1,.,SARDTEAF
TRBV5-4,TRBJ2-2,.,ASSISGTGELF
TRBV4-1,TRBJ1-2,.,ASSRSGGGGYT
TRBV5-6,TRBJ2-3,.,ASSLGGPTDTQY
TRBV5-6,TRBJ1-5,.,ASSLTGSGNQPQH
TRBV5-1,TRBJ2-3,.,ASSLDRRSTDTQY
TRBV18,TRBJ2-2,.,ASSLLDTGELF
TRBV2,TRBJ1-2,.,ASSELRGNYGYT
TRBV11-2,TRBJ2-5,.,ASSSDRGHGETQY
TRBV5-4,TRBJ2-3,.,ASSLSAGTRDTRY
TRBV7-9,TRBJ1-1,.,ASSWDRGGVNTEAF
TRBV6-5,TRBJ2-2,few,ASSKAGSGELF
TRBV7-8,TRBJ1-1,.,ASSLTVSLYTEAF
TRBV7-8,TRBJ1-2,.,ASSLTGVTIDGYT
TRBV19,TRBJ1-6,.,ASSIRISSPLH
TRBV19,TRBJ1-1,.,ASSIAGGYTEAF
TRBV27,TRBJ2-2,.,ASSLAGAFQTGELF
TRBV6-5,TRBJ2-7,.,ASSYSGVPYEQY
TRBV29-1,TRBJ2-6,.,SVGRHAAAGANVLT
TRBV10-1,TRBJ2-2,.,ASSEGPQRGGPGGELF
TRBV18,TRBJ1-1,.,ASSPSTGSLNTEAF
TRBV18,TRBJ1-5,.,ASSPGGNHNQPQH
TRBV7-8,TRBJ2-7,.,ASSQKRPGQGIGEQY
TRBV7-3,TRBJ2-2,.,ASSPGLAGELVSGELF
TRBV11-3,TRBJ2-5,.,ASSLVPSGRRETQY
TRBV29-1,TRBJ2-4,.,SAKGQGANIQY
TRBV5-6,TRBJ2-5,.,ASSLDRVAKAQY
TRBV29-1,TRBJ2-1,.,SVVRGTTNEQF
TRBV6-1,TRBJ1-4,.,ASSVDLTNEKLF
TRBV27,TRBJ1-6,.,ASSAGAVSPLH
TRBV6-1,TRBJ1-2,.,ASSPGQGVGYT
TRBV10-1,TRBJ2-2,.,ASGGRGRTGELF
TRBV27,TRBJ2-1,.,ASSSGPLSEF
TRBV6-5,TRBJ1-1,.,ASSYVGGVMNTEAF
TRBV2,TRBJ2-7,.,ASSEKGLAGVVEQY